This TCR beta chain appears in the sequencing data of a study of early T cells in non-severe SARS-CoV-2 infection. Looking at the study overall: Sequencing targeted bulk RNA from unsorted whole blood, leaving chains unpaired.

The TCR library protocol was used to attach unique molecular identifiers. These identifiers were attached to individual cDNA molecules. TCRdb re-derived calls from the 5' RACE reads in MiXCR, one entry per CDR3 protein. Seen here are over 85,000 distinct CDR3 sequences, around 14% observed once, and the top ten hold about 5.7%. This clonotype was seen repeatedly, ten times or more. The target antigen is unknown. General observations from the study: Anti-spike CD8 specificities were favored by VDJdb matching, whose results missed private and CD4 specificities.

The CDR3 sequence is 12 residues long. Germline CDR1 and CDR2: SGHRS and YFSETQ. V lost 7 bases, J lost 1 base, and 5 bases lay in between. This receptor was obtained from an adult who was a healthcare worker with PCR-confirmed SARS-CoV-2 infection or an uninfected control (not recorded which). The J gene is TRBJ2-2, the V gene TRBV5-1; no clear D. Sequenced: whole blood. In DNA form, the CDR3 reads TGCGCCAGCCAGCAGAACACCGGGGAGCTGTTTTTT. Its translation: CASQQNTGELFF.